This T cell receptor (beta chain) was obtained from a study of shared clonotypes between healthy human individuals. Study-level points and caveats: Relative to their counterparts shared across all four donors, non-shared clonotypes exhibited diminished generation probabilities.

The CDR3 contains 12 residues. CDR1 ENHRY and CDR2 SYGVKD come from the germline V gene. The germline V and J ends were trimmed by 3 bases and 5 bases, with 6 bases remaining between them. Clones were sequenced by immunoSEQ multiplex PCR, and TCRdb holds only the in-frame ones, with some missing. The repertoire holds under 1,100,000 clones, with around 74% as singletons. In the case of this clone: Its antigen is unidentified.

Naive CD4+ cells were CD45RA-selected; the remaining cells were memory. Sequencing was done on a sample of memory CD4+ T cells sorted from blood. Subset defined: CD45RA-negative fraction. This clonotype originated in a man in his late teens or twenties in good health. The chain has TRBV10-3 and TRBJ2-3, with D hard to call. CDR3 sequence reads: CAISDGGDTQYF. In DNA form, the CDR3 reads TGTGCCATCAGTGACGGTGGAGATACGCAGTATTTT.